The 6 T cell receptor beta chains listed next were all sequenced from one sample in a study of identical twins. MiXCR, applied by TCRdb to the 5' RACE reads, yields one record per CDR3 protein. The sample yields just over 500,000 distinct CDR3 sequences, around 20% seen once. These sequences were also reported in another study, on T cells expressing NK-cell markers.

The sequencing input was CD4+ T cells sorted from blood. The receptors were sampled from a woman in her late teens or twenties in good health.

This chain uses TRBV20-1 with TRBJ2-1; the D gene could be TRBD1 or TRBD2 (5 bases each). There are 12 residues in the CDR3. Germline V gene lookup returns CDR1 DFQATT and CDR2 SNEGSKA (reference sequence). V dropped 3 bases and J dropped 6 bases, with 9 bases sitting between them. The CDR3, as DNA: TGCAGTGCTAGTATAGGGACCAATGAGCAGTTCTTC. Encoded protein: CSASIGTNEQFF.

The rearrangement links TRBV5-1 to TRBJ2-3; 13 nucleotides agree with TRBD2. This CDR3 has 18 residues. V shed 2 bases, J shed 2 bases, and the junction held 8 bases outside the gene matches. Germline CDR1 and CDR2: SGHRS and YFSETQ. The DNA of the CDR3 is TGCGCCAGCAGCTTACTAGCGGGAGGGCCCCCACCCACAGATACGCAGTATTTT. Translated: CASSLLAGGPPPTDTQYF. Full variable domain (outside the CDR3, taken from reference TRBV5-1 and TRBJ2-3): KAGVTQTPRYLIKTRGQQVTLSCSPISGHRSVSWYQQTPGQGLQFLFEYFSETQRNKGNFPGRFSGRQFSNSRSEMNVSTLELGDSALYLCASSLLAGGPPPTDTQYFGPGTRLTVL.

The chain combines TRBV3-1 with TRBJ2-7, with D hard to call. Deletions cut 1 base from V and 3 bases from J, with 4 bases between. Germline loops: CDR1 LGHDT, CDR2 YNNKEL (reference sequence). This CDR3 has 12 amino acids. DNA of the CDR3: TGTGCCAGCAGCCAAGCACACTACGAGCAGTACTTC. Protein: CASSQAHYEQYF.

Worth noting for this clonotype: One junction end disagrees with the germline gene, perhaps due to a read error. The chain employs TRBV12-3 or TRBV12-4 and TRBJ2-7; TRBD1 aligns across 10 bases. The CDR3 totals 17 residues. CDR3 region: CACSGYPGQGRYYEQYF. CDR3 nucleotides: TGTGCCTGCAGTGGCTATCCGGGACAGGGGAGATACTACGAGCAGTACTTC.

The chain joins TRBV29-1 to TRBJ2-1; 10 bases are a match to TRBD1. The CDR3 runs 14 residues. Germline CDR1 and CDR2: SQVTM and ANQGSEA. The V gene end was trimmed by 6 bases and the J gene end by 3 bases; junction bases not matched to a gene: 5. The CDR3 reads CSVGTGAIYNEQFF. CDR3 DNA: TGCAGCGTCGGGACAGGGGCTATCTACAATGAGCAGTTCTTC.

This clonotype was observed many times. The V and J genes are TRBV29-1 and TRBJ1-1; D is possibly TRBD1 (6 bases). Trimming shortened V by 5 bases and J by 5 bases, and 9 bases separated the two germline ends. The germline CDR1 and CDR2 sequences are SQVTM and ANQGSEA. The CDR3 extends over 11 amino acids. The CDR3 here is CSVNRATEAFF. The CDR3 DNA sequence: TGCAGCGTTAACAGGGCGACTGAAGCTTTCTTT. The whole variable domain, remainder taken from reference TRBV29-1 and TRBJ1-1, is SAVISQKPSRDICQRGTSLTIQCQVDSQVTMMFWYRQQPGQSLTLIATANQGSEATYESGFVIDKFPISRPNLTFSTLTVSNMSPEDSSIYLCSVNRATEAFFGQGTRLTVV.